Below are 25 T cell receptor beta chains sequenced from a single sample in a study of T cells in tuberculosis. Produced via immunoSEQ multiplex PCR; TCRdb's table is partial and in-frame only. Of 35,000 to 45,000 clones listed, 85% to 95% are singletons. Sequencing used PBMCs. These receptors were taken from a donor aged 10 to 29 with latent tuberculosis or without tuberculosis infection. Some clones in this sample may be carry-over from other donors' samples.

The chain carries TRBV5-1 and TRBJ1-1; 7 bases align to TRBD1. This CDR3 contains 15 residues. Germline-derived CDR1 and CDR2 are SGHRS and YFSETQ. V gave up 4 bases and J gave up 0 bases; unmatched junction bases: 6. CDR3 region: CASSPTDRMNTEAFF. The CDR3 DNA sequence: TGCGCCAGCAGCCCCACGGACAGGATGAACACTGAAGCTTTCTTT.

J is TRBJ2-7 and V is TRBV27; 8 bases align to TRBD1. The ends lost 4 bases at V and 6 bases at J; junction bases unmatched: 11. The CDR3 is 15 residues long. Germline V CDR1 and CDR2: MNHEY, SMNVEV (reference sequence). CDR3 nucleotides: TGTGCCAGCAGTTGGTCAACCGGGACAGGCCTCGAGCAGTACTTC. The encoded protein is CASSWSTGTGLEQYF.

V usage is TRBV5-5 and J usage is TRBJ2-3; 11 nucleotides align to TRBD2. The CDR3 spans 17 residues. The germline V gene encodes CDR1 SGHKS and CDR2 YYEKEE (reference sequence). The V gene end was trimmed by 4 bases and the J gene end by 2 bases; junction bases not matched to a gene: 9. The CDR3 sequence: CASSQVAGGPPTDTQYF. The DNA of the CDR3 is TGTGCCAGCAGCCAAGTAGCGGGGGGGCCCCCCACAGATACGCAGTATTTT.

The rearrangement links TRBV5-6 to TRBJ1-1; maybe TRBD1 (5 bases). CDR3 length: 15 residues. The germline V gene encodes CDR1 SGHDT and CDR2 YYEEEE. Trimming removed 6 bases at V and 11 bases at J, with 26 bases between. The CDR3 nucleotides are TGTGCCAGCACCCTCCGCCGACTGGGGGGGGAGGACGCTTTCTTT. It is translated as CASTLRRLGGEDAFF. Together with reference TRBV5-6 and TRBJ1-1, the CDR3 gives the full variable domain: DAGVTQSPTHLIKTRGQQVTLRCSPKSGHDTVSWYQQALGQGPQFIFQYYEEEERQRGNFPDRFSGHQFPNYSSELNVNALLLGDSALYLCASTLRRLGGEDAFFGQGTRLTVV.

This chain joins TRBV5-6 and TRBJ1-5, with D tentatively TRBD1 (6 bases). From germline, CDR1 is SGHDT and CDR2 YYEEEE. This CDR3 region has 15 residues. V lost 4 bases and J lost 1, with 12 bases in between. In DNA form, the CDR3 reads TGTGCCAGCAGCCTGTGGGGGACAAGCAATCAGCCCCAGCATTTT. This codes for CASSLWGTSNQPQHF.

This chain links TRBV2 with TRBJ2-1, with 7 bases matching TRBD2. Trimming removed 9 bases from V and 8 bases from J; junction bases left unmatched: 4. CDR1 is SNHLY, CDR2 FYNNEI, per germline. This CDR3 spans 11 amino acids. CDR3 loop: CARAGEDEQFF. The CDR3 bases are TGTGCCAGGGCGGGGGAAGATGAGCAGTTCTTC.

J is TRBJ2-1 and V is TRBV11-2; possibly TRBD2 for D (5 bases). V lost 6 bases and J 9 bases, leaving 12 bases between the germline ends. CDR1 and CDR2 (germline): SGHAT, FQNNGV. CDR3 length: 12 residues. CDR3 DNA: TGTGCCAGCAGTTCTCGGACTGCTGAGCAGTTCTTC. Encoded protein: CASSSRTAEQFF.

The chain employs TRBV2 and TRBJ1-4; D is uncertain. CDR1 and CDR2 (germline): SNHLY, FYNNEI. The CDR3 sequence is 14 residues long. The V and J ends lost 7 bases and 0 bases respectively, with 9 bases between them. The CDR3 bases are TGTGCCAGCACTTGGGCATCAACTAATGAAAAACTGTTTTTT. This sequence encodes CASTWASTNEKLFF.

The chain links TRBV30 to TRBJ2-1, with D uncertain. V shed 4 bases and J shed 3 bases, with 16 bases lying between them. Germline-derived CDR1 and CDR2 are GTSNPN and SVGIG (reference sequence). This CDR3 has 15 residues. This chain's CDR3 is CAWTGPTGDYNEQFF. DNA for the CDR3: TGTGCCTGGACTGGGCCGACCGGCGACTACAATGAGCAGTTCTTC.

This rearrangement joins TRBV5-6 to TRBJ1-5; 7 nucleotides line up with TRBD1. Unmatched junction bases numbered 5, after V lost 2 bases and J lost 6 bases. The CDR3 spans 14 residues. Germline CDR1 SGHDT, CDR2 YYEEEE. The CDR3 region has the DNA TGTGCCAGCAGCTTACAGGGGCCAACTCAGCCCCAGCATTTT. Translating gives CASSLQGPTQPQHF.

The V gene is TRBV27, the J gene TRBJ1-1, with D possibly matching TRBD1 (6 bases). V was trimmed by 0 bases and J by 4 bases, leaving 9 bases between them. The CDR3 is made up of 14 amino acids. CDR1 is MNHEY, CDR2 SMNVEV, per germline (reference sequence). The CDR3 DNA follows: TGTGCCAGCAGTTTATCCGGGACACTCACTGAAGCTTTCTTT. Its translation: CASSLSGTLTEAFF.

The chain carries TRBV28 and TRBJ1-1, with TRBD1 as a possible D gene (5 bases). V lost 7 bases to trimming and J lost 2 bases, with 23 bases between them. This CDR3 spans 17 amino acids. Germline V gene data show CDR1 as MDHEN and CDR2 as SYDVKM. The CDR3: CASTLIGVTGVNTEAFF. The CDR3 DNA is TGTGCCAGCACCCTTATTGGGGTAACAGGAGTTAACACTGAAGCTTTCTTT.

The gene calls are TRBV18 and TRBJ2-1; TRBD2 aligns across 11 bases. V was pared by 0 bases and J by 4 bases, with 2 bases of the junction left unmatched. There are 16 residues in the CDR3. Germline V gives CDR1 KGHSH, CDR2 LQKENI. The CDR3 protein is CASSPPGLAEYNEQFF. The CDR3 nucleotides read TGTGCCAGCTCACCACCGGGACTAGCGGAATACAATGAGCAGTTCTTC.

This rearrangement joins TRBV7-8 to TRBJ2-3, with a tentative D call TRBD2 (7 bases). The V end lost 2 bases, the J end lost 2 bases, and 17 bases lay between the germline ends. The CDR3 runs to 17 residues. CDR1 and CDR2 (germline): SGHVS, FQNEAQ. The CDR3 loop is CASSLYTRGTFTDTQYF. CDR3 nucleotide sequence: TGTGCCAGCAGCTTATACACGCGGGGGACATTCACAGATACGCAGTATTTT.

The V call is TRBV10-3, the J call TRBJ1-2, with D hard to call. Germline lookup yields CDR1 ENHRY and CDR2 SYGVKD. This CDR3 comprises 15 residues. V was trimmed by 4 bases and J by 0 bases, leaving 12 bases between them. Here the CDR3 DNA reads TGTGCCATCAGTGCCCTCTCTAATACTAACTATGGCTACACCTTC. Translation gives CAISALSNTNYGYTF.

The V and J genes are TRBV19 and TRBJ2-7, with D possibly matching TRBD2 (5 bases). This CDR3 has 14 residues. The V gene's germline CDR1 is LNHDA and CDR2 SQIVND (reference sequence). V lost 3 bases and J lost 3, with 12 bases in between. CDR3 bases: TGTGCCAGTAGTATTCTCGGGGAACTCTACGAGCAGTACGTC. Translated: CASSILGELYEQYV.

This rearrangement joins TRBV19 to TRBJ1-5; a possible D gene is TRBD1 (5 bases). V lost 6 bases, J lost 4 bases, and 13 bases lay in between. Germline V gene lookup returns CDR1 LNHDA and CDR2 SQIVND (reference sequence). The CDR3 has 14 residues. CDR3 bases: TGTGCCAGTAGACCAGGGTTGGGAAATCAGCCCCAGCATTTT. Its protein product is CASRPGLGNQPQHF.

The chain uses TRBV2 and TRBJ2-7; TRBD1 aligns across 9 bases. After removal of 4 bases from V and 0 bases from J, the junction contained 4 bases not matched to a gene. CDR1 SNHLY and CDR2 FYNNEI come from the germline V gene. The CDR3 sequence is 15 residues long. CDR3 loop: CASSVDRGNSYEQYV. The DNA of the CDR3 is TGTGCCAGCAGTGTAGACAGGGGGAACTCCTACGAGCAGTACGTC.

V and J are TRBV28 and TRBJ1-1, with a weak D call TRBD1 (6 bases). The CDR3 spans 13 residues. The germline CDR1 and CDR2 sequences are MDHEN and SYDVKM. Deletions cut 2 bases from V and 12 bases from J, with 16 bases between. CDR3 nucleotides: TGTGCCAGCAGTTTAGCGGACAGTACGGATACTTTCTTT. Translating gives CASSLADSTDTFF.

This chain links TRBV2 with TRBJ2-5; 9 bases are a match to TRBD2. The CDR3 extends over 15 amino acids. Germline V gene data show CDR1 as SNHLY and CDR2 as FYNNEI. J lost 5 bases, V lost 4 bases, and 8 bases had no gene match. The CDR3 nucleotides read TGTGCCAGCAGTGTTATAGCGGGGGCAGGGGAGACCCAGTACTTC. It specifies CASSVIAGAGETQYF. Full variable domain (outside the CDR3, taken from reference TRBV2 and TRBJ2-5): EPEVTQTPSHQVTQMGQEVILRCVPISNHLYFYWYRQILGQKVEFLVSFYNNEISEKSEIFDDQFSVERPDGSNFTLKIRSTKLEDSAMYFCASSVIAGAGETQYFGPGTRLLVL.

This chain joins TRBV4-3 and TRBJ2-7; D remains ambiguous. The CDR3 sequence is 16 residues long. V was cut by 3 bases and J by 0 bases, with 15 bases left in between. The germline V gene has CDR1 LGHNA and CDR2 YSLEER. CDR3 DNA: TGCGCCAGCAGCCAGCGCGCCCTACCTAGCTCCTACGAGCAGTACGTC. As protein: CASSQRALPSSYEQYV.

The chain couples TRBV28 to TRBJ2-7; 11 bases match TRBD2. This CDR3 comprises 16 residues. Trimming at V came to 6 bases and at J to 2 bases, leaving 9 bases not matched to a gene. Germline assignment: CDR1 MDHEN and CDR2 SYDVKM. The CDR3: CASSYALAGAAYEQYF. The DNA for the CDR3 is TGTGCCAGCAGCTACGCACTAGCGGGGGCCGCCTACGAGCAGTACTTC.

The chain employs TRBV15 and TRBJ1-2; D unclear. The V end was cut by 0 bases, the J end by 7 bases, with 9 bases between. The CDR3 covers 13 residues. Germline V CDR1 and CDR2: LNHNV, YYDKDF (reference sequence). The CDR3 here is CATSRELIGGYTF. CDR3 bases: TGTGCCACCAGCAGAGAATTAATCGGTGGCTACACCTTC.

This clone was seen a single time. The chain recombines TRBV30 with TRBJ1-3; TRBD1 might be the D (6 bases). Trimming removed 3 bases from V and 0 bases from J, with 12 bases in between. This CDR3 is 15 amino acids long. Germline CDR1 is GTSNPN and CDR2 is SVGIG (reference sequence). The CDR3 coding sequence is TGTGCCTGGAGCGGCGACAGGATCTCTGGAAACACCATATATTTT. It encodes CAWSGDRISGNTIYF.

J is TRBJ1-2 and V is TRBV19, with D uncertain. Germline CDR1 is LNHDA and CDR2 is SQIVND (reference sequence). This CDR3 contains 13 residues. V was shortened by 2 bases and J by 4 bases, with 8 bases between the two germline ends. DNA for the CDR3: TGTGCCAGTAGTATACGTGGCCCCTATGGCTACACCTTC. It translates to CASSIRGPYGYTF.